This T cell receptor beta chain is drawn from a study of T cell clonality in common variable immunodeficiency. V lost 4 bases and J 4 bases, leaving 19 bases between the germline ends. The CDR3 consists of 16 residues. The germline V gene has CDR1 LNHDA and CDR2 SQIVND (reference sequence). This clone was seen many times. The sequence runs out 3 residues before the end of the CDR3; the remainder is reconstructed from the germline J gene. Some clones are missing from TCRdb's copy, which holds only in-frame ones; the method was immunoSEQ multiplex PCR. The table lists about 33,000 clones, no singletons, with under 5% in the top ten.

The receptor's source is a person aged 18-69 years in good health. V is TRBV19 and J is TRBJ1-2; no clear D. Sequencing was done on a sample of peripheral blood mononuclear cells. The CDR3 sequence is CASSRSPAAVSYGYTF. CDR3 bases read: TGTGCCAGTAGTAGATCCCCGGCGGCAGTAAGCTATGGC.